Below, 26 T cell receptor beta chains from the same sample are listed, as sequenced in a study of blood T cell repertoires in COVID-19. The data were produced by immunoSEQ multiplex PCR, yet TCRdb's version contains in-frame clones alone and is incomplete. The repertoire holds about 94,000 clones, with less than 85% as singletons. The sample consisted of peripheral blood. The receptors originated from a man aged 70 or older with COVID-19, enrolled during active disease.

The rearrangement links TRBV15 to TRBJ2-3, with 7 bases that match TRBD1. The CDR3 is 16 amino acids. Per germline, CDR1 LNHNV and CDR2 YYDKDF (reference sequence). J was trimmed by 4 bases and V by 4 bases; bases with no gene match: 11. CDR3 residues: CATSTNRGWGPDTQYF. As DNA, the CDR3 is TGTGCCACCAGCACCAACAGGGGCTGGGGACCAGATACGCAGTATTTT.

This sequence joins TRBV6-5 and TRBJ2-5; TRBD2 is a possible D gene (5 bases). Trimming shortened V by 0 bases and J by 5 bases, and 16 bases separated the two germline ends. This CDR3 has 16 residues. Germline-derived CDR1 and CDR2 are MNHEY and SVGAGI. The chain's CDR3 is CASSYSNTRPVETQYF. Here the CDR3 DNA reads TGTGCCAGCAGTTACTCGAACACTAGGCCCGTTGAGACCCAGTACTTC.

The chain joins TRBV30 to TRBJ2-5; 7 bases line up with TRBD2. The germline CDR1 and CDR2 sequences are GTSNPN and SVGIG (reference sequence). With 2 bases clipped from V and 9 bases from J, the junction kept 3 bases outside the gene matches. The CDR3 extends over 11 amino acids. Here the CDR3 reads CAWSPGLAQYF. DNA of the CDR3: TGTGCCTGGAGTCCCGGACTAGCCCAGTACTTC.

The V call is TRBV5-1, the J call TRBJ2-3; 7 bases agree with TRBD2. Germline CDR1 is SGHRS and CDR2 is YFSETQ. The CDR3 runs 17 residues. V dropped 0 bases and J dropped 2; count of bases not matched to a gene: 9. The CDR3 sequence is CASSLAQGGRVTDTQYF. CDR3 DNA sequence: TGCGCCAGCAGCTTGGCCCAGGGAGGGCGGGTCACAGATACGCAGTATTTT.

This clone has more than one count but fewer than ten. The V and J genes are TRBV9 and TRBJ2-1, with D unclear. This CDR3 is 13 amino acids long. Germline loops: CDR1 SGDLS, CDR2 YYNGEE. The V end lost 0 bases, the J end lost 6 bases, and 7 bases lay between the germline ends. In DNA, the CDR3 is TGTGCCAGCAGCGTAGTACACGCCAATGAGCAGTTCTTC. Its translation is CASSVVHANEQFF.

The rearrangement uses TRBV5-4 and TRBJ1-2; perhaps TRBD1 as D (5 bases). The CDR3 covers 13 residues. Germline values: CDR1 SGHNT, CDR2 YYREEE (reference sequence). The V and J ends lost 0 bases and 8 bases respectively, with 11 bases between them. The CDR3 DNA is TGTGCCAGCAGCTTGGAAGGGGATAGGGGCTACACCTTC. Protein product: CASSLEGDRGYTF.

Ten or more counts support this clone. The gene calls are TRBV2 and TRBJ1-1, with 9 nucleotides matching TRBD1. This CDR3 has 15 residues. The ends lost 6 bases at V and 4 bases at J; junction bases unmatched: 9. CDR1 SNHLY and CDR2 FYNNEI come from the germline V gene. The CDR3 DNA reads TGTGCCAGCAGGGACAGGGGATCAGTGGGCACTGAAGCTTTCTTT. Translated: CASRDRGSVGTEAFF.

This clone appeared a single time. The chain employs TRBV9 and TRBJ1-1; D ambiguous. The CDR3 totals 14 residues. Trimming left V 0 bases short and J 1 base short, with 7 bases between. Per the germline V gene, CDR1 is SGDLS and CDR2 is YYNGEE. CDR3 DNA sequence: TGTGCCAGCAGCGTAGCACAGACGAACACTGAAGCTTTCTTT. Translating it yields CASSVAQTNTEAFF.

The chain carries TRBV6-6 and TRBJ1-1, with 7 bases identical to TRBD1. Germline V gene sequence: CDR1 MNHNY, CDR2 SVGAGI (reference sequence). V trimming: 6 bases; J trimming: 1 base; junction bases outside the gene matches: 5. The CDR3 length is 14 residues. The CDR3 reads CASSPGTANTEAFF. CDR3 in DNA: TGTGCCAGCAGCCCCGGGACAGCGAACACTGAAGCTTTCTTT.

This clone was detected a few times. This chain joins TRBV24-1 and TRBJ1-1; unclear D gene. Between the trimmed V and J ends, which lost 6 bases and 1 base, there was a span of 2 bases. The germline V gene has CDR1 KGHDR and CDR2 SFDVKD. This CDR3 comprises 11 residues. CDR3 nucleotide sequence: TGTGCCACCAGTCAGAACACTGAAGCTTTCTTT. As protein: CATSQNTEAFF.

The chain has TRBV5-1 and TRBJ1-6; 12 bases line up with TRBD1. CDR3 length: 14 residues. After removal of 4 bases from V and 9 bases from J, the junction contained 2 bases not matched to a gene. Germline V CDR1 and CDR2: SGHRS, YFSETQ. Here the CDR3 reads CASSLGQGASPLHF. CDR3 sequence (DNA): TGCGCCAGCAGCCTGGGACAGGGGGCTTCACCCCTCCACTTT.

This clone showed up just a few times. The J gene is TRBJ2-6, the V gene TRBV5-1; 8 positions agree with TRBD1. The ends lost 4 bases at V and 0 bases at J; junction bases unmatched: 6. The germline V gene has CDR1 SGHRS and CDR2 YFSETQ. CDR3 length equals 17 residues. The CDR3 nucleotides read TGCGCCAGCAGCCGGGACAGGTCGCTCTCTGGGGCCAACGTCCTGACTTTC. Its protein is CASSRDRSLSGANVLTF.

This clone occurred many times. This chain connects TRBV19 to TRBJ1-3; D call uncertain. Germline-derived CDR1 and CDR2 are LNHDA and SQIVND (reference sequence). The V and J ends lost 3 bases and 0 bases respectively, with 9 bases between them. CDR3 length: 15 amino acids. CDR3 nucleotides: TGTGCCAGTAGTATGGGCGCCGCCTCTGGAAACACCATATATTTT. It codes for CASSMGAASGNTIYF.

The chain is built from TRBV27 and TRBJ2-5, with TRBD2 as a possible D gene (6 bases). Per germline, CDR1 MNHEY and CDR2 SMNVEV (reference sequence). The V and J ends lost 5 bases and 5 bases respectively, with 21 bases between them. The CDR3 has 16 amino acids. The CDR3 DNA follows: TGTGCCAGCAGTCCCGGGAGCTCCGGGTTATTGGAGACCCAGTACTTC. As protein: CASSPGSSGLLETQYF.

The chain has TRBV5-8 and TRBJ1-1; D unresolved. The V end was cut by 0 bases, the J end by 0 bases, with 6 bases between. The germline CDR1 and CDR2 sequences are SGHTS and YDEGEE. CDR3 length equals 14 residues. The CDR3 coding sequence is TGTGCCAGCAGCTTGGCCCCGTTGAACACTGAAGCTTTCTTT. Amino acids: CASSLAPLNTEAFF.

The V gene is TRBV4-3, the J gene TRBJ2-7; TRBD2 agrees at 10 bases. CDR3 length: 16 residues. V was pared by 0 bases and J by 5 bases, with 7 bases of the junction left unmatched. The germline CDR1 and CDR2 sequences are LGHNA and YSLEER. Here the CDR3 DNA reads TGCGCCAGCAGCCAAGACCTGTCTAGCGGGAGCGACGAGCAGTACTTC. Translating it yields CASSQDLSSGSDEQYF.

This clone appeared a few times. The chain couples TRBV15 to TRBJ2-1; TRBD1 matches at 7 bases. Trimming took 8 bases from V and 7 from J; bases not matched to a gene: 8. Germline V gene lookup returns CDR1 LNHNV and CDR2 YYDKDF (reference sequence). The CDR3 has 13 amino acids. The CDR3 DNA reads as TGTGCCACCGACCCGGGACAGCAAAATGAGCAGTTCTTC. Protein sequence: CATDPGQQNEQFF.

This chain joins TRBV7-2 and TRBJ1-5; D may be TRBD1 (5 bases). In germline, CDR1 is SGHTA, CDR2 FQGNSA. V lost 2 bases to trimming and J lost 2 bases, with 10 bases between them. The CDR3 runs to 15 residues. CDR3 sequence reads: CASSLTVRGNQPQHF. CDR3 bases: TGTGCCAGCAGCTTAACGGTCAGGGGCAATCAGCCCCAGCATTTT.

This clone was counted many times. J is TRBJ1-2 and V is TRBV28; tentative D call: TRBD1 (5 bases). The germline V and J ends were trimmed by 7 bases and 8 bases, with 23 bases remaining between them. This CDR3 contains 15 residues. CDR1 and CDR2 from the germline V gene are MDHEN and SYDVKM. The CDR3 region is CASTTIGRGTLGYTF. The CDR3 coding sequence is TGTGCCAGCACGACCATTGGGAGGGGAACTCTGGGCTACACCTTC.

The chain carries TRBV29-1 and TRBJ1-3; D remains unclear. This CDR3 is built from 14 residues. Looked up from germline, CDR1 is SQVTM and CDR2 is ANQGSEA. Trimming stripped 3 bases from V and 0 bases from J, with 9 bases between. The CDR3 is CSVEEDHSGNTIYF. DNA for the CDR3: TGCAGCGTTGAGGAGGACCACTCTGGAAACACCATATATTTT.

The J gene is TRBJ2-7, the V gene TRBV6-5, with 7 bases matching TRBD2. V lost 2 bases and J lost 2; bases outside the gene matches: 0. Germline assignment: CDR1 MNHEY and CDR2 SVGAGI. The CDR3 runs 13 residues. DNA of the CDR3: TGTGCCAGCAGTTACGGGACTACCTACGAGCAGTACTTC. Its protein is CASSYGTTYEQYF.

This chain connects TRBV9 to TRBJ2-3; 7 bases are shared with TRBD1. Trimming took 6 bases from V and 6 from J; bases not matched to a gene: 7. Looked up from germline, CDR1 is SGDLS and CDR2 is YYNGEE. The CDR3 extends over 13 amino acids. The CDR3 here is CASNKDRADTQYF. In DNA, the CDR3 is TGTGCCAGCAATAAAGACAGGGCCGATACGCAGTATTTT.

This chain uses TRBV7-6 with TRBJ2-2, with D possibly matching TRBD1 (6 bases). The CDR3 length is 18 residues. V was trimmed by 5 bases and J by 6 bases, leaving 25 bases between them. Germline CDR1 is SGHVS and CDR2 is FNYEAQ. CDR3 DNA: TGTGCCAGCAGCGACACCCTTGTGGGGGCAACAGCCGCCGGGGAGCTGTTTTTT. This translates into CASSDTLVGATAAGELFF.

The rearrangement links TRBV9 to TRBJ1-2, with 7 bases identical to TRBD1. V dropped 0 bases and J dropped 4; count of bases not matched to a gene: 3. Germline V gives CDR1 SGDLS, CDR2 YYNGEE. The CDR3 runs to 14 residues. The CDR3 protein is CASSVGQGSYGYTF. The CDR3 DNA sequence: TGTGCCAGCAGCGTAGGACAGGGAAGCTATGGCTACACCTTC.

This clone was counted many times. CDR3 nucleotide sequence: TGTGCCTGGAGTCTCCCCCGGTCTGGGGCCAACGTCCTGACTTTC. Protein sequence: CAWSLPRSGANVLTF. The V gene is TRBV30, the J gene TRBJ2-6, with D uncertain. V was clipped by 2 bases and J by 1 base, with 9 bases between them. CDR1 and CDR2 (germline): GTSNPN, SVGIG (reference sequence). The CDR3 extends over 15 amino acids.

This rearrangement joins TRBV30 to TRBJ1-1; 8 nucleotides match TRBD1. CDR1 and CDR2 from the germline V gene are GTSNPN and SVGIG (reference sequence). The CDR3 has 13 amino acids. Germline trimming cut 5 bases from V and 4 bases from J; bases unmatched to any gene: 6. The CDR3 region has the DNA TGTGCCTGGCTGAGGCAGGGGGCCACTGAAGCTTTCTTT. It is translated as CAWLRQGATEAFF.